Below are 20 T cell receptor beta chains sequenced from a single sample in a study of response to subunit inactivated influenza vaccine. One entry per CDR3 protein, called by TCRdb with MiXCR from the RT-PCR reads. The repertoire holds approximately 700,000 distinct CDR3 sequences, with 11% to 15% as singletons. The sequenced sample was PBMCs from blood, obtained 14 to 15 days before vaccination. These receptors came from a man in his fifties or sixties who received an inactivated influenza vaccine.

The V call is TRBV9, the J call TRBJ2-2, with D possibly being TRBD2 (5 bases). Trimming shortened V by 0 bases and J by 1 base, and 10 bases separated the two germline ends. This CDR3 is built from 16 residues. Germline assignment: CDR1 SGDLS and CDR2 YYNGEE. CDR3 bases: TGTGCCAGCAGCGTAGGAGGGCAAGGGAACACCGGGGAGCTGTTTTTT. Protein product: CASSVGGQGNTGELFF.

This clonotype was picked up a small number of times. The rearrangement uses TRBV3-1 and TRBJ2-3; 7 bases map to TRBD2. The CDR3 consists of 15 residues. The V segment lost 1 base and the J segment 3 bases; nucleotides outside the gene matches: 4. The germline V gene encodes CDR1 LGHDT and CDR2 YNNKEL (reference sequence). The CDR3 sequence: CASSQGSGTTDTQYF. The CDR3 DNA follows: TGTGCCAGCAGCCAAGGGAGCGGGACGACAGATACGCAGTATTTT.

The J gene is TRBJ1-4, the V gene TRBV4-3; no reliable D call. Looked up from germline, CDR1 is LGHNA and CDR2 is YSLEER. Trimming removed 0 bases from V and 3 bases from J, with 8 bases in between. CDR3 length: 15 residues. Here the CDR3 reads CASSQDWASNEKLFF. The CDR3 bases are TGCGCCAGCAGCCAAGACTGGGCGTCTAATGAAAAACTGTTTTTT.

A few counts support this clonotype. The CDR3 nucleotides are TGTGCCAGCACAGTAAGTTACAATGAGCAGTTCTTC. As protein: CASTVSYNEQFF. The J gene is TRBJ2-1, the V gene TRBV7-9; no reliable D call. Between the trimmed V and J ends, which lost 7 bases and 4 bases, there was a span of 8 bases. Germline values: CDR1 SEHNR, CDR2 FQNEAQ (reference sequence). The CDR3 is 12 amino acids.

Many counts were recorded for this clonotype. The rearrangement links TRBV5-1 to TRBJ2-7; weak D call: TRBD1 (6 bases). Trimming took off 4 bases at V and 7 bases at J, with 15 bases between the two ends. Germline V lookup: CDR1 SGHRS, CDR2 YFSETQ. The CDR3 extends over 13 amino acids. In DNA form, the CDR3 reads TGCGCCAGCAGCAAATTACAGGGTCGAGAGCAGTACTTC. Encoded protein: CASSKLQGREQYF.

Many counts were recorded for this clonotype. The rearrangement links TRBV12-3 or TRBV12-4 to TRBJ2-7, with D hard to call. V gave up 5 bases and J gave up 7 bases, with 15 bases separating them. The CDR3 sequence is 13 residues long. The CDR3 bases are TGTGCCAGCAGTGCGTTGGTTGAAGGGGAGCAGTACTTC. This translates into CASSALVEGEQYF.

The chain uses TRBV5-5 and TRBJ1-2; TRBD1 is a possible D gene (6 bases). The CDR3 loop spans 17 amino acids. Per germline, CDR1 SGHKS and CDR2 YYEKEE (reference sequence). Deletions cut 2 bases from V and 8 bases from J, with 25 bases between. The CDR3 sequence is CASSLWGGPDSSLGYTF. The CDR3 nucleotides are TGTGCCAGCAGCTTATGGGGTGGACCGGACAGCTCTCTCGGCTACACCTTC.

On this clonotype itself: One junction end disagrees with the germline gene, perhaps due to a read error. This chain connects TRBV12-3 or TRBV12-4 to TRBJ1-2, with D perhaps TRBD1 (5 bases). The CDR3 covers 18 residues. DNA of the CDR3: TGTACCAGCAGTTTATATCCCGGGGGATGGGCCACTAACTATGGCTACACCTTC. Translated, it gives CTSSLYPGGWATNYGYTF.

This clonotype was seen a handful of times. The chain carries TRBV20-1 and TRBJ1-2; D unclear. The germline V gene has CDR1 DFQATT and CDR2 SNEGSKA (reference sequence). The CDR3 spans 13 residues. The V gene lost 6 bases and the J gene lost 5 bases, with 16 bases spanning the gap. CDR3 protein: CSAEDVLGYGYTF. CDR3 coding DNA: TGCAGTGCAGAAGATGTGTTGGGGTATGGCTACACCTTC.

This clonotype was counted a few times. The CDR3, as DNA: TGTGCCAGCAGCGATGCGCCGGGACAAAGCTATGGCTACACCTTC. This codes for CASSDAPGQSYGYTF. V and J are TRBV5-5 and TRBJ1-2; TRBD1 is a possible D gene (6 bases). The germline V gene encodes CDR1 SGHKS and CDR2 YYEKEE (reference sequence). The CDR3 spans 15 residues. V was clipped by 4 bases and J by 4 bases, with 17 bases between them. Full variable domain (outside the CDR3, taken from reference TRBV5-5 and TRBJ1-2): DAGVTQSPTHLIKTRGQQVTLRCSPISGHKSVSWYQQVLGQGPQFIFQYYEKEERGRGNFPDRFSARQFPNYSSELNVNALLLGDSALYLCASSDAPGQSYGYTFGSGTRLTVV.

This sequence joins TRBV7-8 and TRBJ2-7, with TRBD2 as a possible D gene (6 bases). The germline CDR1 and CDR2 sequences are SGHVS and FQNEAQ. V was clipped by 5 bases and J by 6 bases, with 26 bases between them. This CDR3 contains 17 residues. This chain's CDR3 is CASSIGGRGEYRSEQYF. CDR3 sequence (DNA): TGTGCCAGCAGCATTGGGGGGAGAGGCGAGTACCGCTCCGAGCAGTACTTC.

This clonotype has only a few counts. CDR3 bases: TGCGCCAGTGGACTAGCGGGAAACAATGAGCAGTTCTTC. It codes for CASGLAGNNEQFF. The J gene is TRBJ2-1, the V gene TRBV5-1; 12 nucleotides agree with TRBD2. CDR3 length: 13 amino acids. Germline lookup yields CDR1 SGHRS and CDR2 YFSETQ. V was pared by 8 bases and J by 5 bases, with 2 bases of the junction left unmatched.

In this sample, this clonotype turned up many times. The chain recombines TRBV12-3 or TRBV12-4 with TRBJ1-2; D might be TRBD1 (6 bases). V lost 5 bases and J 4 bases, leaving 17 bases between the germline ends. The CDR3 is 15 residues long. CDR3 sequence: CASSAYRADGYGYTF. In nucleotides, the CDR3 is TGTGCCAGCAGTGCGTACAGGGCCGACGGCTATGGCTACACCTTC.

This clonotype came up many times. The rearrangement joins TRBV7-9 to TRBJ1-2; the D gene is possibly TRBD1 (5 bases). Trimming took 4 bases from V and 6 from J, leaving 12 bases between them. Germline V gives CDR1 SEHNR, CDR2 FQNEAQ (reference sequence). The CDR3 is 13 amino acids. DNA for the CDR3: TGTGCCAGCAGCTACGACAGTAATCATGGCTACACCTTC. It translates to CASSYDSNHGYTF.

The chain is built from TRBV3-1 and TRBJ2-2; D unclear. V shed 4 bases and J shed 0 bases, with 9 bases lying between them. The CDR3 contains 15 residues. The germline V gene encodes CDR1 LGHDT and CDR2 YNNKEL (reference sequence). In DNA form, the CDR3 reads TGTGCCAGCAGCCCGAGTCTAGCGAACACCGGGGAGCTGTTTTTT. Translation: CASSPSLANTGELFF. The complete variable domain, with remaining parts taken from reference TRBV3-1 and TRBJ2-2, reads DTAVSQTPKYLVTQMGNDKSIKCEQNLGHDTMYWYKQDSKKFLKIMFSYNNKELIINETVPNRFSPKSPDKAHLNLHINSLELGDSAVYFCASSPSLANTGELFFGEGSRLTVL.

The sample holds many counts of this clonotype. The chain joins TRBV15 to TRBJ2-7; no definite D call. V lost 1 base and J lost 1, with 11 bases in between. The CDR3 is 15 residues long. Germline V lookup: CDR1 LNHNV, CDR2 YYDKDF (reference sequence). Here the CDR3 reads CATSRAPSGSYEQYF. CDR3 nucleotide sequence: TGTGCCACCAGCAGAGCCCCGTCCGGTTCCTACGAGCAGTACTTC.

The CDR3 bases are TGCGCCAGCAGCTTAGGGACATACCAAGAGACCCAGTACTTC. Protein: CASSLGTYQETQYF. The chain uses TRBV5-1 and TRBJ2-5; perhaps TRBD1 as D (6 bases). The germline V gene encodes CDR1 SGHRS and CDR2 YFSETQ. V lost 2 bases and J 0 bases, leaving 8 bases between the germline ends. The CDR3 is 14 amino acids.

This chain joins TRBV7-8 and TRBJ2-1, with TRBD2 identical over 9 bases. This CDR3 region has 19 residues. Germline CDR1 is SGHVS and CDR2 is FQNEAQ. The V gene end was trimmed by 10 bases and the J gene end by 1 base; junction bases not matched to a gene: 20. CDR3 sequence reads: CATRGPGGGRASSYNEQFF. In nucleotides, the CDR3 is TGTGCCACCAGGGGACCGGGTGGCGGGAGGGCCAGTTCCTACAATGAGCAGTTCTTC.

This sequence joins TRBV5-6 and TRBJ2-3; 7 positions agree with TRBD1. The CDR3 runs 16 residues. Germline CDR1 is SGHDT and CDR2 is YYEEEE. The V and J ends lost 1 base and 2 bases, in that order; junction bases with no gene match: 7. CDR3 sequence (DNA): TGTGCCAGCAGCTTGTATAGGGGGCAGACCACAGATACGCAGTATTTT. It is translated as CASSLYRGQTTDTQYF.

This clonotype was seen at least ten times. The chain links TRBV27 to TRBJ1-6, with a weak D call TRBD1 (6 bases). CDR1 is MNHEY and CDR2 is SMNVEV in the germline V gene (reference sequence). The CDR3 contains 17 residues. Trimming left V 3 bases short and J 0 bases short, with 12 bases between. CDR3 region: CASSFLGQSSYNSPLHF. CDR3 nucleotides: TGTGCCAGCAGTTTCCTAGGACAGAGCTCCTATAATTCACCCCTCCACTTT.